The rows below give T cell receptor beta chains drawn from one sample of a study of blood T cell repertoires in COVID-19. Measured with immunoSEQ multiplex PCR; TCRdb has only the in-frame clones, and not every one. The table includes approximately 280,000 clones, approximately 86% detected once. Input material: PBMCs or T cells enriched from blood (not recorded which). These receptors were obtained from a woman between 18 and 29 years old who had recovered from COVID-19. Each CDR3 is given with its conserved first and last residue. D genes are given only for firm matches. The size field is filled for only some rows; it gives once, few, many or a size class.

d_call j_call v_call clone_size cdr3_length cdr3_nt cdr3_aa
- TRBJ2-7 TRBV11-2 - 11 TGTGCCAGCTCTATAAACTACGAGCAGTACTTC CASSINYEQYF
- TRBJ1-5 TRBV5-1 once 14 TGCGCCAGCACCCCAGGGGCGGGCAATCAGCCCCAGCATTTT CASTPGAGNQPQHF
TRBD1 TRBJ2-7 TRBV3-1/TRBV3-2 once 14 TGTGCCAGCAGCCGACAGGGGCTCTCCTACGAGCAGTACTTC CASSRQGLSYEQYF
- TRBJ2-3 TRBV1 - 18 TGCACCAGCAGCCATTCTCTTCCCGGGACTAGCGGGGGGAATACGCAGTATTTT CTSSHSLPGTSGGNTQYF
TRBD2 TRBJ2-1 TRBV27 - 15 TGTGCCAGCAGCTACCTAGCGGGGGGGCCCAATGAGCAGTTCTTC CASSYLAGGPNEQFF
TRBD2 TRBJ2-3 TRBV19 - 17 TGTGCCAGTAGTGTGGGACTAGCGGGAGCGCGGGCAGATACGCAGTATTTT CASSVGLAGARADTQYF
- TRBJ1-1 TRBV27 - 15 TGTGCCAGCAGTGATACAGGGAAGGGGAACACTGAAGCTTTCTTT CASSDTGKGNTEAFF
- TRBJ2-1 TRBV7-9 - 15 TGTGCCAGCAGCTTAGACTCCGGGGACTACAATGAGCAGTTCTTC CASSLDSGDYNEQFF
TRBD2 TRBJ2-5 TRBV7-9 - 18 TGTGCCAGCAGCTTCGTTAGACTAGCGGGAGTTTCGGAGGAGACCCAGTACTTC CASSFVRLAGVSEETQYF
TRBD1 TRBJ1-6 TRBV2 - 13 TGTGCCAGCCGGACAGGATTAAATTCACCCCTCCACTTT CASRTGLNSPLHF
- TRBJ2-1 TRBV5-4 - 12 TGTGCCAGCAGACGAGGTGAGACTGAGCAGTTCTTC CASRRGETEQFF
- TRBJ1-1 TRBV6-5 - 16 TGTGCCAGCAGTTACTCGATCCGGGGGGGGGACACTGAAGCTTTCTTT CASSYSIRGGDTEAFF
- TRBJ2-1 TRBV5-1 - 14 TGCGCCAGCAGCCCGGGCGGGAATCAGGATGAGCAGTTCTTC CASSPGGNQDEQFF
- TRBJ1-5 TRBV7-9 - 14 TGTGCCAGCAGCTTAGACGGTAGCAATCAGCCCCAGCATTTT CASSLDGSNQPQHF
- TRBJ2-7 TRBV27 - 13 TGTGCCAGCAGTGCGGGACGTATTTACGAGCAGTACTTC CASSAGRIYEQYF
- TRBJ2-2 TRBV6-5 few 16 TGTGCCAGCAGTTACTCGACCGGGTTCGGCACCGGGGAGCTGTTTTTT CASSYSTGFGTGELFF
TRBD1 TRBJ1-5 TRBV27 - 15 TGTGCCAGCAGTTTATACCAGGGGGCCCATCAGCCCCAGCATTTT CASSLYQGAHQPQHF
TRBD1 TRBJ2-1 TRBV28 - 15 TGTGCCAGCAGTTTACCAGGGGGATACTACAATGAGCAGTTCTTC CASSLPGGYYNEQFF
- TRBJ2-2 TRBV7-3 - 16 TGTGCCAGCAGCCCGGGCCCGGCGGCAGGGACCGGGGAGCTGTTTTTT CASSPGPAAGTGELFF
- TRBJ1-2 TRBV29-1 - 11 TGCAGCGTTGAACGGGGGTATGGCTACACCTTC CSVERGYGYTF
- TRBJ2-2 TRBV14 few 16 TGTGCCAGCAGCCAAGGGGAGAACGCGAACACCGGGGAGCTGTTTTTT CASSQGENANTGELFF
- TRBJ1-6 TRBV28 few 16 TGTGCCAGCAGCCTTACCCTCAGCTCCTATAATTCACCCCTCCACTTT CASSLTLSSYNSPLHF
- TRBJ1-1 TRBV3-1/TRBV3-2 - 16 TGTGCCAGCAGCCAAGTTCGTACTCTCACCCCCACTGAAGCTTTCTTT CASSQVRTLTPTEAFF
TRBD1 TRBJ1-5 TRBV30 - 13 TGTGCCTGGAGTGATCAGGGGGATCAGCCCCAGCATTTT CAWSDQGDQPQHF
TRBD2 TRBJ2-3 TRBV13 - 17 TGTGCCAGCAGCTTAGGCGCTAGCGGGGGGATCACAGATACGCAGTATTTT CASSLGASGGITDTQYF
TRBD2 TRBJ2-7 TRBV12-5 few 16 TGTGCTAGTGGCAAGAATCCCAGCGGGGGATCCTACGAGCAGTACTTC CASGKNPSGGSYEQYF
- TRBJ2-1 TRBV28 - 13 TGTGCCAGCAGTTTCCGCGGGTGGACGGAGCAGTTCTTC CASSFRGWTEQFF
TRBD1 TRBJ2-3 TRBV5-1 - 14 TGCGCCAGCAGCTTGCAGGGGGCCTCAGATACGCAGTATTTT CASSLQGASDTQYF
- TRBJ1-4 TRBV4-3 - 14 TGCGCCAGCAGCCTTTGGACAGCTAATGAAAAACTGTTTTTT CASSLWTANEKLFF
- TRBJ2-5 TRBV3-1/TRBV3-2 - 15 TGTGCCAGCAGCCAAGGTATGGGGAGGCGGGAGACCCAGTACTTC CASSQGMGRRETQYF
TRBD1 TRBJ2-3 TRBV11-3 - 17 TGTGCCAGCAGCTTAGGGCAGGGACAGGTCCCCTTCGATACGCAGTATTTT CASSLGQGQVPFDTQYF
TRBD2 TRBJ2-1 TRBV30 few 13 TGTGCCTGGAGTCTAGCGGGATACAATGAGCAGTTCTTC CAWSLAGYNEQFF
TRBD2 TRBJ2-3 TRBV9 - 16 TGTGCCAGCAGCACCGACGGCGGGAGTCGCACAGATACGCAGTATTTT CASSTDGGSRTDTQYF
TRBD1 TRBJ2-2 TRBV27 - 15 TGTGCCAGCAGTTCGGGACAGGGCTACACCGGGGAGCTGTTTTTT CASSSGQGYTGELFF
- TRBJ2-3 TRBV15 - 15 TGTGCCACCAGCAGAGACAGATCTAGCACAGATACGCAGTATTTT CATSRDRSSTDTQYF
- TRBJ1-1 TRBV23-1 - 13 TGCGCCAGCAGTCAGCGACAGAACACTGAAGCTTTCTTT CASSQRQNTEAFF